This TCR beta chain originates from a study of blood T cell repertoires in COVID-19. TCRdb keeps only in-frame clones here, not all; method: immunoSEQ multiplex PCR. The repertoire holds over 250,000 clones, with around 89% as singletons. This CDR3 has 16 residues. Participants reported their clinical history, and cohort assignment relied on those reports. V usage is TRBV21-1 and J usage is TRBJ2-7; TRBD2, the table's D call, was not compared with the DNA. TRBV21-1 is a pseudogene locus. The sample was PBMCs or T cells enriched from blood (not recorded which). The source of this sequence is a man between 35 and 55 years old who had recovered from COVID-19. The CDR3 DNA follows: TGTGCCAGCAGCAAAGGCCGGGACTCCAAAAACTACGAGCAGTACTTC. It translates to CASSKGRDSKNYEQYF.